Each of the 9 T cell receptor beta chains below was sequenced from the same sample in a study of blood T cells in healthy people across ages (dated by TCRdb to the mid-2010s). Libraries were built with 5' RACE. Sequencing relied on an Illumina HiSeq 2500. The second PCR ran for roughly 7 to 11 cycles and used a J-beta primer mix along with a sample-barcoded 5' primer. The public reads were reprocessed in TCRdb via fastp at Q25 and MiXCR, keeping in-frame beta chains. Every entry covers one CDR3 protein and lists the most common genes and DNA from its rows. Here the sample has about 970,000 distinct CDR3 sequences; roughly half occur a single time. Roughly 23% of the sample lies in the top ten. Sequencing input: blood. The source is a woman aged 55-70 years in good health.

The genes are TRBV18 and TRBJ2-1; D possibly corresponds to TRBD2 (5 bases). CDR3 length: 12 amino acids. Germline assignment: CDR1 KGHSH and CDR2 LQKENI. The V gene lost 3 bases and the J gene lost 8 bases, with 8 bases spanning the gap. The CDR3 loop is CASSPGVDEQFF. The CDR3 DNA follows: TGTGCCAGCTCACCCGGGGTAGATGAGCAGTTCTTC.

The chain joins TRBV6-2 or TRBV6-3 to TRBJ2-3; D is perhaps TRBD1 (5 bases). CDR1 and CDR2 (germline): MNHEY, SVGEGT. CDR3 length: 14 amino acids. V gave up 4 bases and J gave up 2 bases, with 10 bases separating them. The CDR3 is CASSLGAPTDTQYF. Written as DNA, the CDR3 is TGTGCCAGCAGTTTAGGGGCTCCCACAGATACGCAGTATTTT.

The chain is built from TRBV30 and TRBJ1-2, with D perhaps matching TRBD1 (5 bases). Trimming pared 2 bases from V and 3 bases from J, leaving 13 bases between. Germline V gene data show CDR1 as GTSNPN and CDR2 as SVGIG (reference sequence). This CDR3 contains 14 residues. This CDR3 is CAWSWFRADYGYTF. The DNA of the CDR3 is TGTGCCTGGAGTTGGTTCAGGGCTGACTATGGCTACACCTTC.

The chain couples TRBV6-6 to TRBJ2-7; TRBD2 agrees at 11 bases. The J call is in doubt because the DNA end fits TRBJ2-5 better. The germline CDR1 and CDR2 sequences are MNHNY and SVGAGI (reference sequence). The CDR3 contains 16 residues. In nucleotides, the CDR3 is TGTGCCAGCAGGTTCCAGACTAGCGGGAAGTGGGAGACCCAGTACTTC. Amino acids: CASRFQTSGKWETQYF.

The chain has TRBV9 and TRBJ2-3; TRBD2 might be the D (5 bases). V lost 7 bases, J lost 2 bases, and 11 bases lay in between. CDR3 length: 13 residues. CDR1 is SGDLS, CDR2 YYNGEE, per germline. The CDR3 is CASGRATTDTQYF. In DNA, the CDR3 is TGTGCCAGCGGGCGGGCAACCACAGATACGCAGTATTTT.

This clonotype turned up a few times. The J gene is TRBJ1-5, the V gene TRBV29-1; D is ambiguous. Germline-derived CDR1 and CDR2 are SQVTM and ANQGSEA. The CDR3 extends over 13 amino acids. V was cut by 4 bases and J by 4 bases, with 11 bases left in between. The chain's CDR3 is CSVVEGGNQPQHF. The CDR3, as DNA: TGCAGCGTTGTGGAGGGAGGGAATCAGCCCCAGCATTTT.

Written as DNA, the CDR3 is TGTGCCAGCAGCTTAGCGAGGGGTGTCGGGGAGCTGTTTTTT. It specifies CASSLARGVGELFF. The V call is TRBV7-2, the J call TRBJ2-2; either TRBD1 or TRBD2 may supply D (5 bases each). Germline CDR1 is SGHTA and CDR2 is FQGNSA. CDR3 length equals 14 residues. The V and J ends lost 0 bases and 7 bases respectively, with 9 bases between them.

This clonotype was seen more than once but under ten times. V is TRBV29-1 and J is TRBJ1-2; 7 bases match TRBD1. Germline assignment: CDR1 SQVTM and CDR2 ANQGSEA. J lost 6 bases, V lost 4 bases, and 5 bases had no gene match. The CDR3 loop spans 12 amino acids. In DNA form, the CDR3 reads TGCAGCGTTGGCAGGGGGGAAGATGGCTACACCTTC. It is translated as CSVGRGEDGYTF.

This clonotype has a count of ten or more. CDR3 in amino acids: CSARPQGVRYTF. Written as DNA, the CDR3 is TGCAGTGCTAGACCCCAGGGGGTCCGCTACACCTTC. The V gene is TRBV20-1, the J gene TRBJ1-2; 7 nucleotides agree with TRBD1. Germline lookup yields CDR1 DFQATT and CDR2 SNEGSKA (reference sequence). This CDR3 is 12 amino acids long. V lost 2 bases and J lost 9; bases outside the gene matches: 6.